The 20 T cell receptor beta chains in this list originate from one sample, sequenced in a study of OX40 agonist ivuxolimab in advanced cancers. Here immunoSEQ multiplex PCR was the method, and the copy in TCRdb shows in-frame clones only, minus some. Seen here are about 35,000 clones, 65% to 85% observed once, and the top ten hold less than 25%. The material sequenced was CD4+ or CD8+ T cells sorted from blood, taken in a trial of the OX40 agonist ivuxolimab. The receptors come from an adult with an advanced solid tumor such as melanoma, head and neck, liver or kidney cancer.

The rearrangement joins TRBV19 to TRBJ2-1, with 9 positions matching TRBD2. Germline V gene data show CDR1 as LNHDA and CDR2 as SQIVND (reference sequence). With V trimmed by 5 bases and J by 5 bases, 7 bases remained unmatched. There are 15 residues in the CDR3. The CDR3 sequence: CASSPWAGGNNEQFF. In DNA, the CDR3 is TGTGCCAGTAGTCCATGGGCGGGGGGGAACAATGAGCAGTTCTTC. Variable domain in full (rest from reference TRBV19 and TRBJ2-1): DGGITQSPKYLFRKEGQNVTLSCEQNLNHDAMYWYRQDPGQGLRLIYYSQIVNDFQKGDIAEGYSVSREKKESFPLTVTSAQKNPTAFYLCASSPWAGGNNEQFFGPGTRLTVL.

This clone has just one count. The chain carries TRBV5-4 and TRBJ1-2; TRBD1 agrees at 8 bases. Per the germline V gene, CDR1 is SGHNT and CDR2 is YYREEE (reference sequence). The CDR3 contains 15 residues. The V gene end was trimmed by 2 bases and the J gene end by 7 bases; junction bases not matched to a gene: 10. CDR3 region: CASSFQGALVRGYTF. CDR3 coding DNA: TGTGCCAGCAGCTTTCAGGGGGCGCTCGTACGTGGCTACACCTTC.

This chain connects TRBV7-9 to TRBJ2-7; D not resolved. The CDR3 totals 14 residues. V was clipped by 1 base and J by 0 bases, with 7 bases between them. CDR1 and CDR2 from the germline V gene are SEHNR and FQNEAQ (reference sequence). The CDR3 spells CASSLERSSYEQYF. CDR3 nucleotide sequence: TGTGCCAGCAGCTTAGAGCGTAGCTCCTACGAGCAGTACTTC.

V usage is TRBV28 and J usage is TRBJ1-5; a possible D gene is TRBD1 (5 bases). Trimming removed 3 bases at V and 2 bases at J, with 8 bases between. The germline CDR1 and CDR2 sequences are MDHEN and SYDVKM. This CDR3 has 14 residues. The CDR3 loop is CASSFRGGNQPQHF. The CDR3 DNA follows: TGTGCCAGCAGTTTTAGAGGGGGCAATCAGCCCCAGCATTTT.

This rearrangement joins TRBV7-9 to TRBJ2-5; 14 positions agree with TRBD2. Germline CDR1 reads SEHNR; CDR2 reads FQNEAQ (reference sequence). V lost 5 bases, J lost 5 bases, and 4 bases stayed unmatched. CDR3 length equals 15 residues. The CDR3 region is CASSPRTSGGETQYF. DNA of the CDR3: TGTGCCAGCAGCCCTAGGACTAGCGGGGGGGAGACCCAGTACTTC.

The J gene is TRBJ2-3, the V gene TRBV27, with TRBD2 matching 11 bases. Germline values: CDR1 MNHEY, CDR2 SMNVEV (reference sequence). Trimming took 5 bases from V and 1 from J; bases not matched to a gene: 8. CDR3 length: 17 amino acids. DNA for the CDR3: TGTGCCAGCAGTCCCCCCCCGGGACTAGCGGGCACAGATACGCAGTATTTT. Its translation: CASSPPPGLAGTDTQYF.

This chain uses TRBV6-5 with TRBJ2-2; weak D call: TRBD2 (6 bases). The germline V gene encodes CDR1 MNHEY and CDR2 SVGAGI. V dropped 6 bases and J dropped 5 bases, with 16 bases sitting between them. The CDR3 is made up of 15 amino acids. The CDR3 DNA reads as TGTGCCAGCAGCCAGATAGTGCGGGGTACCGGGGAGCTGTTTTTT. Protein sequence: CASSQIVRGTGELFF.

This clone occurred once. The chain links TRBV5-1 to TRBJ1-4; 9 bases are shared with TRBD1. The germline V gene encodes CDR1 SGHRS and CDR2 YFSETQ. The CDR3 has 12 residues. V lost 3 bases, J lost 15 bases, and 6 bases stayed unmatched. CDR3 coding DNA: TGCGCCAGCAGCTCAGACAGGGGGACCGTGTTTTTT. Amino acid sequence: CASSSDRGTVFF.

This chain links TRBV7-9 with TRBJ2-3, with D perhaps TRBD1 (5 bases). There are 16 residues in the CDR3. Germline CDR1 and CDR2: SEHNR and FQNEAQ (reference sequence). Between the trimmed V and J ends, which lost 2 bases and 0 bases, there was a span of 12 bases. This CDR3 reads CASSLLGPSSTDTQYF. CDR3 sequence (DNA): TGTGCCAGCAGCTTACTGGGGCCCTCAAGCACAGATACGCAGTATTTT. The full variable domain, in which reference TRBV7-9 and TRBJ2-3 provide the parts outside the CDR3, is DTGVSQNPRHKITKRGQNVTFRCDPISEHNRLYWYRQTLGQGPEFLTYFQNEAQLEKSRLLSDRFSAERPKGSFSTLEIQRTEQGDSAMYLCASSLLGPSSTDTQYFGPGTRLTVL.

The chain links TRBV25-1 to TRBJ2-7, with D hard to call. The CDR3 has 14 residues. The germline V and J ends were trimmed by 2 bases and 4 bases, with 12 bases remaining between them. Germline loops: CDR1 MGHDK, CDR2 SYGVNS. DNA for the CDR3: TGTGCCAGCAGTGAAGTCGGGTGGGGTTACGAGCAGTACTTC. Translation: CASSEVGWGYEQYF.

The rearrangement links TRBV28 to TRBJ1-3; D gene ambiguous. The length of the CDR3 is 12 residues. Germline CDR1 reads MDHEN; CDR2 reads SYDVKM. V was cut by 5 bases and J by 4 bases, with 6 bases left in between. CDR3: CASSPSGNTIYF. DNA of the CDR3: TGTGCCAGCAGTCCATCAGGAAACACCATATATTTT.

The J gene is TRBJ1-1, the V gene TRBV10-2; D gene ambiguous. Trimming shortened V by 3 bases and J by 0 bases, and 11 bases separated the two germline ends. The CDR3 has 15 residues. Germline CDR1 WSHSY, CDR2 SAAADI. The CDR3 sequence is CASSENGVMNTEAFF. The CDR3 DNA is TGCGCCAGCAGTGAAAATGGTGTTATGAACACTGAAGCTTTCTTT.

Concerning this clone: At one boundary the junction diverges from the germline segment, which might be a read error. The V call is TRBV7-2, the J call TRBJ1-1; the D is unclear. The CDR3 contains 14 residues. Germline V gives CDR1 SGHTA, CDR2 FQGNSA. The CDR3 nucleotides read TGTGCCAGCACCTTACACACCCAGTACACTGAAGCTTTCTTT. Translated: CASTLHTQYTEAFF.

The rearrangement links TRBV27 to TRBJ2-7; D is ambiguous. The V gene lost 4 bases and the J gene lost 0 bases, with 7 bases spanning the gap. CDR1 is MNHEY, CDR2 SMNVEV, per germline (reference sequence). There are 13 residues in the CDR3. The CDR3 coding sequence is TGTGCCAGCAGTTCCCCAAGCTCCTACGAGCAGTACTTC. As protein: CASSSPSSYEQYF.

The rearrangement joins TRBV9 to TRBJ2-5; 8 positions match TRBD2. V was pared by 0 bases and J by 4 bases, with 5 bases of the junction left unmatched. Germline CDR1 and CDR2: SGDLS and YYNGEE. The CDR3 spans 15 residues. CDR3 amino acids: CASSVDGGAGETQYF. DNA of the CDR3: TGTGCCAGCAGCGTAGACGGGGGGGCCGGAGAGACCCAGTACTTC.

This rearrangement joins TRBV7-8 to TRBJ2-5, with D unclear. The V gene lost 5 bases and the J gene lost 2 bases, with 3 bases spanning the gap. Germline lookup yields CDR1 SGHVS and CDR2 FQNEAQ. The CDR3 is 11 amino acids. The CDR3 DNA follows: TGTGCCAGCAGCGAACAAGAGACCCAGTACTTC. Its protein is CASSEQETQYF.

The J gene is TRBJ1-2, the V gene TRBV9; 10 bases agree with TRBD1. The CDR3 is 16 amino acids. V was clipped by 3 bases and J by 3 bases; unmatched bases: 8. Germline CDR1 reads SGDLS; CDR2 reads YYNGEE. CDR3 sequence (DNA): TGTGCCAGCAGCGGTGGTTTGGACAGGGGGGACTATGGCTACACCTTC. Its translation: CASSGGLDRGDYGYTF.

The chain has TRBV5-4 and TRBJ2-2, with 8 bases matching TRBD1. The CDR3 loop spans 15 amino acids. V trimming: 4 bases; J trimming: 5 bases; junction bases outside the gene matches: 7. Germline CDR1 SGHNT, CDR2 YYREEE (reference sequence). This chain's CDR3 is CASSQADRETGELFF. CDR3 sequence (DNA): TGTGCCAGCAGCCAAGCGGACAGGGAAACCGGGGAGCTGTTTTTT.

The V call is TRBV6-5, the J call TRBJ1-1; D is perhaps TRBD1 (5 bases). The CDR3 spans 14 residues. CDR1 and CDR2 from the germline V gene are MNHEY and SVGAGI. V was clipped by 2 bases and J by 6 bases, with 13 bases between them. The CDR3 region is CASSYRGNRAEAFF. Written as DNA, the CDR3 is TGTGCCAGCAGTTACCGGGGCAATAGGGCTGAAGCTTTCTTT.

Judged by abundance, this clone is medium-sized. The rearrangement uses TRBV2 and TRBJ2-7; 11 positions agree with TRBD1. This CDR3 comprises 13 residues. V lost 9 bases, J lost 4 bases, and 5 bases stayed unmatched. Per germline, CDR1 SNHLY and CDR2 FYNNEI. The CDR3 DNA sequence: TGTGCCAGTTGGACAGGGGGCTATTACGAGCAGTACTTC. Residues: CASWTGGYYEQYF.